This T cell receptor (beta chain) was sequenced in a study of blood T cell repertoires in COVID-19. Germline V gene data show CDR1 as SGHRS and CDR2 as YFSETQ. The V and J ends lost 0 bases and 6 bases respectively, with 10 bases between them. CDR3 length: 14 amino acids. Data came from immunoSEQ multiplex PCR; TCRdb stores just in-frame clones and leaves some out. The table lists 120,000 to 150,000 clones, over 80% of them singletons, with around 38% in the top ten. The sequence was obtained from a man aged 50-59 years who had recovered from COVID-19. This chain uses TRBV5-1 with TRBJ1-5, with a tentative D call TRBD1 (5 bases). Sequencing input: peripheral blood. The CDR3 reads CASSLDGGSQPQHF. CDR3 DNA: TGCGCCAGCAGCTTGGACGGGGGTTCTCAGCCCCAGCATTTT.